This T cell receptor (beta chain) comes out of a study of lymphopenia after photon versus proton radiotherapy. In the case of this clone: Antigen specificity is unknown.

The protocol was immunoSEQ multiplex PCR, while the TCRdb copy is restricted to in-frame clones and leaves out a portion. Of about 24,000 clones listed, around 84% are singletons. This CDR3 has 14 amino acids. CDR1 is SGHVS and CDR2 is FQNEAQ in the germline V gene. Trimming took 4 bases from V and 6 from J, leaving 14 bases between them. Study-wide results and caveats: Only patients who died were analyzed for survival; proton advantage is unproven. Under photons, naive T cells and diversity fell while effector/memory populations rose. In patients who died, overall survival fell as post-nadir TCR diversity dropped more. Oligoclonal CD8+ Temra expansion after nadir drove photon patients' diversity drop.

The receptor was derived from a man aged 35 to 55 with gastric cancer. The specimen comprised peripheral blood, sampled from a patient treated with photon-based radiotherapy. The gene calls are TRBV7-8 and TRBJ2-3, with TRBD2 as a possible D gene (6 bases). Written as DNA, the CDR3 is TGTGCCAGCAGCTCCCCCCGGGGAGGCGATACGCAGTATTTT. Translating it yields CASSSPRGGDTQYF.